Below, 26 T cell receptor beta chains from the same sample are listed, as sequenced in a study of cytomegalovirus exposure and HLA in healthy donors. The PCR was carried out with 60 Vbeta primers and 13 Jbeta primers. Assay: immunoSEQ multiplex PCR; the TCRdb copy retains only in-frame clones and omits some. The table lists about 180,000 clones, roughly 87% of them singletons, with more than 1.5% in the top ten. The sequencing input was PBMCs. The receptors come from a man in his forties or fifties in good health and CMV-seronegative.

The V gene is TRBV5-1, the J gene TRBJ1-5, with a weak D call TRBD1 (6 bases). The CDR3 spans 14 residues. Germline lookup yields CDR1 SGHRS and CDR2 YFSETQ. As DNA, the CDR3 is TGCGCGCGCAGGGGTGGCCCGACCGGGAAGCCCCAGCATTTT. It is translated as CARRGGPTGKPQHF.

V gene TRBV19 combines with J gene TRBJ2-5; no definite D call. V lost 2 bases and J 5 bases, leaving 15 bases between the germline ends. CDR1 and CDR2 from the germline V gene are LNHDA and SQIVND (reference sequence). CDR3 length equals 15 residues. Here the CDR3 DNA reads TGTGCCAGTAGTATATGGGCCTCTATGGTGGAGACCCAGTACTTC. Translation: CASSIWASMVETQYF.

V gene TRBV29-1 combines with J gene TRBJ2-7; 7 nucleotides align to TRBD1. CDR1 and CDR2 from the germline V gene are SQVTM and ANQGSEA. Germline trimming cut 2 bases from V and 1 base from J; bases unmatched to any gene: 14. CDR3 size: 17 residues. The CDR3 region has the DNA TGCAGCGTTGAATTATCGGGACAGATGACAGGTTCCTACGAGCAGTACTTC. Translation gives CSVELSGQMTGSYEQYF.

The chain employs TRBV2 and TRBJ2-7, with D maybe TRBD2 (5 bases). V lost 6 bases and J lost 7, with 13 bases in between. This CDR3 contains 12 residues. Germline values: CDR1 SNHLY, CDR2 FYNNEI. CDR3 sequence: CASSFSGGEQYF. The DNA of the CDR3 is TGTGCCAGCAGCTTTTCCGGCGGGGAGCAGTACTTC.

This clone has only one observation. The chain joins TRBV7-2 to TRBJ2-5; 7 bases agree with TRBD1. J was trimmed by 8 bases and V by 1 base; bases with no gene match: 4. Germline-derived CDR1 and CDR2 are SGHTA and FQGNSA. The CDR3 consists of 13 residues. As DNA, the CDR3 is TGTGCCAGCAGCTTAGACCAGGGGGAAACCCAGTACTTC. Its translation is CASSLDQGETQYF.

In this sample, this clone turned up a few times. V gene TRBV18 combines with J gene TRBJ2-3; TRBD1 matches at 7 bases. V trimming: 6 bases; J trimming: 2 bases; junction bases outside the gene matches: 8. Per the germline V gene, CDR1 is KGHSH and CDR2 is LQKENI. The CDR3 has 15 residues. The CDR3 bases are TGTGCCAGCTCCCCAAGGGGGCGTCCCACAGATACGCAGTATTTT. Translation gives CASSPRGRPTDTQYF.

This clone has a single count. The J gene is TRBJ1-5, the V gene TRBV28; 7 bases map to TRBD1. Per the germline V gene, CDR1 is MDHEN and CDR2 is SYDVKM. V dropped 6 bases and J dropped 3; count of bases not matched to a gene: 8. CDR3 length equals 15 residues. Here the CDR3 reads CASSWGDSLNQPQHF. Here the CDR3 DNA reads TGTGCCAGCAGCTGGGGGGACAGCCTCAATCAGCCCCAGCATTTT.

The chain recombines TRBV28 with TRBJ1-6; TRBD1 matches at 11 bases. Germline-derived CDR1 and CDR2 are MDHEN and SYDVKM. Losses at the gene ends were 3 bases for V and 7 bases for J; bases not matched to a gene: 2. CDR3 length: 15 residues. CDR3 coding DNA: TGTGCCAGCAGTTTTGGGGACAGGGGGAATTCACCCCTCCACTTT. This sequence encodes CASSFGDRGNSPLHF.

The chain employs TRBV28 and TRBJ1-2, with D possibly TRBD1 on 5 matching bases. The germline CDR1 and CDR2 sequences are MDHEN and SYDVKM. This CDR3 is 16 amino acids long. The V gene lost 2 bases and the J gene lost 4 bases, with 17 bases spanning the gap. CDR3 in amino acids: CASSLPPPTESYGYTF. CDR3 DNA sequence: TGTGCCAGCAGTTTACCCCCGCCGACAGAATCCTATGGCTACACCTTC.

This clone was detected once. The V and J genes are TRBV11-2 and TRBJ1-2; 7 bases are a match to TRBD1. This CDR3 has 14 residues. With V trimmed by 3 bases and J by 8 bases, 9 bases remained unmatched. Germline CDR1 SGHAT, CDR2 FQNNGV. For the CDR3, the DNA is TGTGCCAGCAGCTTTTCGGCAGGGGGTAAAGGCTACACCTTC. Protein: CASSFSAGGKGYTF.

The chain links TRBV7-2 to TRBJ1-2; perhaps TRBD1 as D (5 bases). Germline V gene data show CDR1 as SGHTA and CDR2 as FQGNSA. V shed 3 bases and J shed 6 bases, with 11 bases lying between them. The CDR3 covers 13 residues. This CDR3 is CASSFLGADGYTF. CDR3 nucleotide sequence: TGTGCCAGCAGCTTCTTAGGGGCCGATGGCTACACCTTC.

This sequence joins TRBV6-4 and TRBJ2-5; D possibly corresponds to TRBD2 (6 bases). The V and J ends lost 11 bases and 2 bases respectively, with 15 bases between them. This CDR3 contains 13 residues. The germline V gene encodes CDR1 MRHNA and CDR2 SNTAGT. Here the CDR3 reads CAPLRGGQETQYF. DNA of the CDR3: TGTGCCCCACTGCGGGGAGGACAAGAGACCCAGTACTTC.

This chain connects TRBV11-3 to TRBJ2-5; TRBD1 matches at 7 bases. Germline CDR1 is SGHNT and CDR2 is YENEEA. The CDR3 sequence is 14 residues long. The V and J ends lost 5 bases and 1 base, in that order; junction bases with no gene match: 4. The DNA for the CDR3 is TGTGCCAGCAGCCTGGGACAGATCCAAGAGACCCAGTACTTC. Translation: CASSLGQIQETQYF.

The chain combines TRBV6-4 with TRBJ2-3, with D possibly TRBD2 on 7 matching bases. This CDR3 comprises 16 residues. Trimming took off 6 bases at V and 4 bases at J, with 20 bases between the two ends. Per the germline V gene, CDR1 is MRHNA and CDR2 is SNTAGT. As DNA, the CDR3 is TGTGCCAGCAGAGAAATGGGGGGGCGGATCGCAGATACGCAGTATTTT. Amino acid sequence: CASREMGGRIADTQYF.

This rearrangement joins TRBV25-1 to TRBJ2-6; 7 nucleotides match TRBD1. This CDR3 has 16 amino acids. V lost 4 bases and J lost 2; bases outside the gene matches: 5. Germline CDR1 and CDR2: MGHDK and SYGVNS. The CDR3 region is CASSADRVPGANVLTF. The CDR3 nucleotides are TGTGCCAGCAGTGCCGACAGGGTTCCTGGGGCCAACGTCCTGACTTTC. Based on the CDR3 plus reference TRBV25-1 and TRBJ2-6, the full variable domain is EADIYQTPRYLVIGTGKKITLECSQTMGHDKMYWYQQDPGMELHLIHYSYGVNSTEKGDLSSESTVSRIRTEHFPLTLESARPSHTSQYLCASSADRVPGANVLTFGAGSRLTVL.

The CDR3 region has the DNA TGTGCCAGCAGCCAACTAGCGGGAGCAACAGATACGCAGTATTTT. It codes for CASSQLAGATDTQYF. The chain combines TRBV4-2 with TRBJ2-3; 10 bases map to TRBD2. CDR1 is LGHNA and CDR2 is YNFKEQ in the germline V gene. The CDR3 extends over 15 amino acids. Trimming cost V 2 bases and J 3 bases; bases outside gene matches: 2.

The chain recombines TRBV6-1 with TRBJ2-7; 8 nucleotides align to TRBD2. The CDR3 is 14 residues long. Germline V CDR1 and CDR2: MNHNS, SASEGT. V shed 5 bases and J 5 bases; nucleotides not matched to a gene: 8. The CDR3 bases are TGTGCCAGCAGTCTGGAACGGGGGGGCCACGAGCAGTACTTC. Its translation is CASSLERGGHEQYF.

The CDR3 protein is CASSLANPGYLSYEQYF. CDR3 coding DNA: TGTGCCAGCAGCTTGGCCAATCCAGGATACCTCTCCTACGAGCAGTACTTC. The chain uses TRBV5-6 and TRBJ2-7; D remains unclear. V lost 0 bases and J lost 0, with 16 bases in between. The CDR3 has 17 amino acids. CDR1 is SGHDT, CDR2 YYEEEE, per germline.

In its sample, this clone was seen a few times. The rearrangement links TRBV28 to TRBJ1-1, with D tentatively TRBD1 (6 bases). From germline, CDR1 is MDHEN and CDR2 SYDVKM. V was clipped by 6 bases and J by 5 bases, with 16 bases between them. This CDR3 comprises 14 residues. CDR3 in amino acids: CASRGVGAWTEAFF. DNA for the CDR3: TGTGCCAGCAGGGGGGTGGGGGCGTGGACTGAAGCTTTCTTT.

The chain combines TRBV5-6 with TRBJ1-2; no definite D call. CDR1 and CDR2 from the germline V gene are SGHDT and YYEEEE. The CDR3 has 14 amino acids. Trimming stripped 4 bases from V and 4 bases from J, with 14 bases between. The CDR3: CASSPAWAVYGYTF. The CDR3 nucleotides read TGTGCCAGCAGCCCGGCTTGGGCAGTCTATGGCTACACCTTC.

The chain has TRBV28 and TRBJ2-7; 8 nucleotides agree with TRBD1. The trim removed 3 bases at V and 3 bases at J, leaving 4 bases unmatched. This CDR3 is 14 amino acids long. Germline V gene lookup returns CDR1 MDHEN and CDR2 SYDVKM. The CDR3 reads CASSFDRGGYEQYF. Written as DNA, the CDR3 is TGTGCCAGCAGTTTCGACAGGGGTGGCTACGAGCAGTACTTC.

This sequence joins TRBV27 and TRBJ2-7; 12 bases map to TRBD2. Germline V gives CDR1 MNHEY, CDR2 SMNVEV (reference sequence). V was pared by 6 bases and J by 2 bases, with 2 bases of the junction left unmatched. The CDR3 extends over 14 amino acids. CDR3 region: CASSGLAGPYEQYF. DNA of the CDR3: TGTGCCAGCAGCGGACTAGCGGGACCCTACGAGCAGTACTTC.

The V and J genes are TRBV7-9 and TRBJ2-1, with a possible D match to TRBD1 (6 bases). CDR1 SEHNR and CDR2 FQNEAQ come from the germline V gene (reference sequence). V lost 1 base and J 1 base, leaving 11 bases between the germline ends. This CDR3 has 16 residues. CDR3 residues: CASSLGTGKSYNEQFF. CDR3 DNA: TGTGCCAGCAGCTTAGGAACAGGGAAATCCTACAATGAGCAGTTCTTC.

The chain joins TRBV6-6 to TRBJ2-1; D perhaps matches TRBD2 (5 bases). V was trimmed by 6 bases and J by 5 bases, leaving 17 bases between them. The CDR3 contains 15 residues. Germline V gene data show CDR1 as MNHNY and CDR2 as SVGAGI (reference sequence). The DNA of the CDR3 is TGTGCCAGCAGCTCGGGGTGGAGTGGGGACAATGAGCAGTTCTTC. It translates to CASSSGWSGDNEQFF.

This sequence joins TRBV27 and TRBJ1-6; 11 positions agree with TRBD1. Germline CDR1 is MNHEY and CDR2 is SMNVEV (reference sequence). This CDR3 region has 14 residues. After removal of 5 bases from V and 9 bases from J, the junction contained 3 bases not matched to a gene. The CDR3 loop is CASSVGTGGSPLHF. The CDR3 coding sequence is TGTGCCAGCAGTGTCGGGACAGGGGGTTCACCCCTCCACTTT.

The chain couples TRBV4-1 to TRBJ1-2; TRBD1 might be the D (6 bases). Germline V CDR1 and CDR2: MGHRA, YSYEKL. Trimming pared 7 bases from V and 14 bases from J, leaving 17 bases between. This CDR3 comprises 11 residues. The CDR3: CASMGGGTGTF. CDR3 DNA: TGCGCCAGCATGGGAGGGGGGACCGGTACCTTC.